These 3 T cell receptor beta chains came from one sample sequenced in a study of response to subunit inactivated influenza vaccine. TCRdb redid the calling of the RT-PCR reads with MiXCR, one entry per CDR3 protein. Among about 480,000 distinct CDR3 sequences listed, roughly 9.7% were seen once. The source was PBMCs from blood, collected about 40 days after vaccination. The receptors stem from a man in his fifties who received an inactivated influenza vaccine.

This clonotype was found many times. This chain uses TRBV29-1 with TRBJ2-1; no clear D. Trimming removed 0 bases at V and 4 bases at J, with 10 bases between. CDR3 length: 14 residues. Germline V gives CDR1 SQVTM, CDR2 ANQGSEA. CDR3 residues: CSVEDGTQYNEQFF. The CDR3 region has the DNA TGCAGCGTTGAAGACGGAACCCAATACAATGAGCAGTTCTTC.

This clonotype was seen many times. The rearrangement joins TRBV29-1 to TRBJ2-1, with D hard to call. Trimming stripped 6 bases from V and 4 bases from J, with 13 bases between. This CDR3 is built from 13 residues. The germline CDR1 and CDR2 sequences are SQVTM and ANQGSEA. The CDR3 is CSVARTVYNEQFF. Written as DNA, the CDR3 is TGCAGCGTGGCCCGAACAGTTTACAATGAGCAGTTCTTC.

V is TRBV7-8 and J is TRBJ1-6; 7 bases agree with TRBD1. This CDR3 comprises 17 residues. CDR1 is SGHVS, CDR2 FQNEAQ, per germline. Trimming cost V 5 bases and J 4 bases; bases outside gene matches: 11. The CDR3 bases are TGTGCCAGCAGCCCCCGACGATCGACAGGGTATAATTCACCCCTCCACTTT. This gives the protein CASSPRRSTGYNSPLHF.